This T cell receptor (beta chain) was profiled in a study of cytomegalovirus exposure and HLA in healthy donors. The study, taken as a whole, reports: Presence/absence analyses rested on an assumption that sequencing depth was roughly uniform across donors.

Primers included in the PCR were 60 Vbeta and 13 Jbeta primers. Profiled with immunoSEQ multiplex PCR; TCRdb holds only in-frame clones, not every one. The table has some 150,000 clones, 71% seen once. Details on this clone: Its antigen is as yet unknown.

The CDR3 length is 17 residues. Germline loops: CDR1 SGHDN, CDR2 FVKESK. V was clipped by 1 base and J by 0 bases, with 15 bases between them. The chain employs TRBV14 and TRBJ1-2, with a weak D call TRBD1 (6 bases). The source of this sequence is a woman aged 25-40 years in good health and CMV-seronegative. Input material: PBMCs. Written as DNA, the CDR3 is TGTGCCAGCAGCCAAGTTGAAGGGGGGGAAGCTAACTATGGCTACACCTTC. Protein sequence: CASSQVEGGEANYGYTF.